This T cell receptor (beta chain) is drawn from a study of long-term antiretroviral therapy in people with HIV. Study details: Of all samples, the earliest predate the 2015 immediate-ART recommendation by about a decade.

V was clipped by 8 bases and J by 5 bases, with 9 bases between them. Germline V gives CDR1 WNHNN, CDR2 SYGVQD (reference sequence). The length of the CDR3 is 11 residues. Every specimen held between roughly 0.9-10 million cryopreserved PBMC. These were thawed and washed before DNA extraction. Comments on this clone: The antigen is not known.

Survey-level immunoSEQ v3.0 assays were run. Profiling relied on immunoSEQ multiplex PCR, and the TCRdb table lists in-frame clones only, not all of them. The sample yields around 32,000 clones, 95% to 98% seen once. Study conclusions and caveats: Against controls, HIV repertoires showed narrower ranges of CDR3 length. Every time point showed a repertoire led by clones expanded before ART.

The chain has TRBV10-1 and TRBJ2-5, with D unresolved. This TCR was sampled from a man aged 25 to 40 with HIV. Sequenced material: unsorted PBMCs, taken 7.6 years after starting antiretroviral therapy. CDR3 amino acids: CASDARETQYF. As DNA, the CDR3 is TGCGCCAGCGACGCGCGGGAGACCCAGTACTTC.